This T cell receptor beta chain is drawn from a study of metastatic and nonmetastatic thyroid tumors (dated by TCRdb to about 2020). With regard to the full study: Repertoires were compared across peripheral blood and tumor or nodule tissue samples from malignant and benign thyroid patients.

The library was produced with PCR. The sequencer was an Illumina HiSeq 4000. High-throughput sequencing was used to profile the TCR beta-chain CDR3 region of every patient. The paper's processing steps were these. A classifier to discriminate distant-metastatic papillary thyroid cancer patients was built from CDR3 differences across clinicopathological groups. The Shannon index was used to measure repertoire diversity, and the Morisita-Horn index was used to measure how similar tumor and blood repertoires were. TCRdb trimmed public reads at Q25 via fastp, called clones via MiXCR and kept in-frame beta chains. Clone size and V and J calls follow TCRdb, not the original study. The sample contains approximately 25,000 clones, 20% to 30% of them found a single time. Approximately 20% of the sample comes from the top ten. This clone was observed a handful of times. The antigen this receptor binds is unknown. One junction end does not reproduce the germline sequence, and a read error may be involved.

None of the patients had been given any treatment before thyroid surgery. Using T-cell receptor beta sequencing, the researchers looked back retrospectively at clinical samples from patients, gathered between about 2012 and 2018. The full study reports these points: In both blood and tumor samples, malignant tumors were reported to have significantly higher TCR beta diversity than benign nodules.

Inclusive of the bounding cysteine and phenylalanine, the CDR3 is 13 residues long. Here the CDR3 DNA is all that survives: 39 bases in frame from base 1. The germline V gene supplies CDR1 MNHEY and CDR2 SVGEGT. The chain is assembled from TRBV6-2 or TRBV6-3 and TRBJ1-1, with the D gene too uncertain to name. The sample taken for sequencing was blood. The clonotype was recovered from a male donor with papillary thyroid cancer or a benign thyroid nodule (not recorded which). Some clones in this sample may be carry-over from other donors' samples. The sequence in DNA is TGCGCCAGCAGTTACGGTGATGCCACTGAAGCTTTCTTT. Translated, this gives CASSYGDATEAFF.